Shown below are 30 T cell receptor beta chains from a single sample sequenced in a study of blood T cell repertoires in COVID-19. Method: immunoSEQ multiplex PCR; TCRdb's copy keeps in-frame clones and lacks some. Of approximately 110,000 clones detected, roughly 71% appear once; the ten largest clones hold around 6.3%. Sequencing used peripheral blood. Receptors originate from a man aged 80 or over with acute or convalescent COVID-19.

The DNA for the CDR3 is TGTGCCACCAGCAGAGCGGCAGGGAGGGGGGCCAACGTCCTGACTTTC. Translation: CATSRAAGRGANVLTF. V is TRBV15 and J is TRBJ2-6; a weak D match, TRBD2 (6 bases). V gave up 1 base and J gave up 4 bases, with 11 bases separating them. Per the germline V gene, CDR1 is LNHNV and CDR2 is YYDKDF (reference sequence). The CDR3 spans 16 residues.

The CDR3: CASSQELGFGDSQHF. The CDR3 DNA follows: TGCGCCAGCAGCCAAGAACTCGGTTTTGGGGACAGCCAGCATTTT. V usage is TRBV4-3 and J usage is TRBJ1-5; 7 bases line up with TRBD1. The V gene end was trimmed by 0 bases and the J gene end by 12 bases; junction bases not matched to a gene: 11. CDR3 length: 15 residues. Germline V CDR1 and CDR2: LGHNA, YSLEER.

V usage is TRBV4-1 and J usage is TRBJ1-5, with D unclear. This CDR3 has 15 amino acids. V dropped 0 bases and J dropped 5 bases, with 11 bases sitting between them. Germline V gene sequence: CDR1 MGHRA, CDR2 YSYEKL. CDR3 amino acids: CASSQEAGGYQPQHF. Here the CDR3 DNA reads TGCGCCAGCAGCCAAGAGGCTGGCGGCTATCAGCCCCAGCATTTT.

The chain is built from TRBV12-3 or TRBV12-4 and TRBJ1-5, with a tentative D call TRBD1 (5 bases). V was trimmed by 4 bases and J by 11 bases, leaving 12 bases between them. The CDR3 is made up of 12 amino acids. This chain's CDR3 is CASSSLQGAQHF. In DNA, the CDR3 is TGTGCCAGCAGTTCCCTCCAAGGGGCCCAGCATTTT.

This chain uses TRBV28 with TRBJ1-5; D is possibly TRBD1 (6 bases). The CDR3 runs 15 residues. Trimming pared 5 bases from V and 4 bases from J, leaving 15 bases between. CDR1 MDHEN and CDR2 SYDVKM come from the germline V gene. CDR3 sequence (DNA): TGTGCCAGCAGTCCGCCAGACAGGATAAATCAGCCCCAGCATTTT. Translating gives CASSPPDRINQPQHF.

The gene calls are TRBV29-1 and TRBJ1-3; 7 bases are shared with TRBD1. The CDR3 spans 16 residues. Germline loops: CDR1 SQVTM, CDR2 ANQGSEA. J gave up 0 bases and V 3 bases, and 8 bases lay outside the gene matches. CDR3 coding DNA: TGCAGCGTTGAGCTGACAGGGCGGAACTCTGGAAACACCATATATTTT. Translated: CSVELTGRNSGNTIYF.

V usage is TRBV19 and J usage is TRBJ2-7, with 9 bases identical to TRBD1. Trimming at V came to 2 bases and at J to 5 bases, leaving 7 bases not matched to a gene. The CDR3 consists of 15 residues. CDR1 is LNHDA and CDR2 is SQIVND in the germline V gene (reference sequence). CDR3: CASSIKGTGIHEQYF. CDR3 nucleotide sequence: TGTGCCAGTAGTATAAAGGGGACAGGGATACACGAGCAGTACTTC.

This chain links TRBV4-3 with TRBJ2-5, with TRBD1 matching 8 bases. The CDR3 has 15 amino acids. Germline-derived CDR1 and CDR2 are LGHNA and YSLEER. With V trimmed by 4 bases and J by 4 bases, 8 bases remained unmatched. The CDR3 nucleotides are TGCGCCAGCAGCCCGGACAGGGATGAGGGAGAGACCCAGTACTTC. This translates into CASSPDRDEGETQYF.

The chain uses TRBV11-2 and TRBJ2-4; 8 bases are a match to TRBD2. The CDR3 has 18 amino acids. Germline CDR1 and CDR2: SGHAT and FQNNGV. J was trimmed by 1 base and V by 7 bases; bases with no gene match: 15. The chain's CDR3 is CASTRTSRNPGAKNIQYF. The CDR3 DNA reads TGTGCCAGCACTCGGACTAGCCGCAACCCCGGGGCCAAAAACATTCAGTACTTC.

The chain recombines TRBV6-5 with TRBJ2-7; TRBD1 matches 9 bases. CDR3 size: 13 residues. The V segment lost 6 bases and the J segment 6 bases; nucleotides outside the gene matches: 6. CDR1 and CDR2 from the germline V gene are MNHEY and SVGAGI. The CDR3 DNA sequence: TGTGCCAGCAGCCGGGACAGGGCCTTCGAGCAGTACTTC. Amino acids: CASSRDRAFEQYF.

This clone has only a few counts. J is TRBJ2-2 and V is TRBV14, with D perhaps matching TRBD2 (6 bases). The ends were cut back, 6 bases at V and 5 bases at J, with 16 bases in the middle. This CDR3 has 15 residues. Germline CDR1 reads SGHDN; CDR2 reads FVKESK. CDR3 loop: CASSFRDFGTGELFF. Here the CDR3 DNA reads TGTGCCAGCAGTTTTAGGGACTTTGGGACCGGGGAGCTGTTTTTT.

This rearrangement joins TRBV15 to TRBJ2-7, with a tentative D call TRBD2 (6 bases). Germline V lookup: CDR1 LNHNV, CDR2 YYDKDF (reference sequence). The CDR3 runs 14 residues. V gave up 4 bases and J gave up 6 bases, with 16 bases separating them. CDR3 DNA sequence: TGTGCCACCAGCAAGGAGGGTGGGTCGTTCGAGCAGTACTTC. Amino acids: CATSKEGGSFEQYF.

Notes on this clone: With a much larger clone just one base away, this may be a read error. The chain couples TRBV28 to TRBJ1-1; D is perhaps TRBD1 (5 bases). Germline V gene data show CDR1 as MDHEN and CDR2 as SYDVKM. There are 14 residues in the CDR3. The CDR3 sequence: CVSSGRGGYTEAFF. The CDR3 DNA follows: TGTGTCAGCAGTGGGAGGGGCGGGTACACTGAAGCTTTCTTT.

The CDR3 is CASSRGGTYEQYF. The CDR3 DNA sequence: TGTGCCAGCAGTCGGGGCGGGACCTACGAGCAGTACTTC. This chain links TRBV27 with TRBJ2-7, with D possibly matching TRBD2 (6 bases). The CDR3 is made up of 13 amino acids. From germline, CDR1 is MNHEY and CDR2 SMNVEV (reference sequence). Trimming took 5 bases from V and 2 from J, leaving 10 bases between them.

The rearrangement joins TRBV11-2 to TRBJ2-7; possibly TRBD1 for D (6 bases). V was shortened by 0 bases and J by 5 bases, with 14 bases between the two germline ends. CDR1 is SGHAT and CDR2 is FQNNGV in the germline V gene. The CDR3 length is 15 residues. For the CDR3, the DNA is TGTGCCAGCAGCTTAGACAGGGGTTTATTCCACGAGCAGTACTTC. Protein product: CASSLDRGLFHEQYF.

This rearrangement joins TRBV10-3 to TRBJ1-2, with D maybe TRBD1 (6 bases). CDR3 length: 11 amino acids. Looked up from germline, CDR1 is ENHRY and CDR2 is SYGVKD. The ends were cut back, 9 bases at V and 5 bases at J, with 10 bases in the middle. The CDR3 spells CAMRTVYGYTF. The CDR3 DNA reads TGTGCCATGAGGACAGTTTATGGCTACACCTTC.

This chain connects TRBV9 to TRBJ2-5, with 7 bases fitting TRBD1. J lost 7 bases, V lost 3 bases, and 9 bases had no gene match. The CDR3 is 14 amino acids. Germline lookup yields CDR1 SGDLS and CDR2 YYNGEE. The CDR3 bases are TGTGCCAGCAGCGCAACCACAGGGGCACGGACCCAGTACTTC. Its protein is CASSATTGARTQYF.

There are a few counts of this clone. This chain links TRBV11-1 with TRBJ2-1; a possible D gene is TRBD2 (5 bases). The CDR3 runs 14 residues. CDR1 is SGHAT, CDR2 FQDESV, per germline (reference sequence). V lost 6 bases and J 1 base, leaving 10 bases between the germline ends. The CDR3 is CASSWTSSYNEQFF. The CDR3 DNA follows: TGTGCCAGCAGTTGGACTTCGTCCTACAATGAGCAGTTCTTC.

The chain couples TRBV5-1 to TRBJ1-6, with 7 bases matching TRBD1. The CDR3 loop spans 15 amino acids. The V gene end was trimmed by 5 bases and the J gene end by 8 bases; junction bases not matched to a gene: 10. CDR1 is SGHRS, CDR2 YFSETQ, per germline. The CDR3 DNA reads TGCGCCAGCAGTATAACCGGGACAGTAGATTCACCCCTCCACTTT. Its translation: CASSITGTVDSPLHF.

The rearrangement uses TRBV27 and TRBJ2-6; unclear D gene. Germline V CDR1 and CDR2: MNHEY, SMNVEV (reference sequence). V lost 5 bases and J 0 bases, leaving 5 bases between the germline ends. This CDR3 comprises 14 residues. The CDR3 sequence: CASSELSGANVLTF. The CDR3 nucleotides read TGTGCCAGCAGTGAACTCTCTGGGGCCAACGTCCTGACTTTC.

The J gene is TRBJ2-3, the V gene TRBV5-1; 7 nucleotides line up with TRBD2. There are 17 residues in the CDR3. Germline CDR1 reads SGHRS; CDR2 reads YFSETQ. Trimming at V came to 4 bases and at J to 2 bases, leaving 13 bases not matched to a gene. The CDR3 nucleotides read TGCGCCAGCAGCGCGCGGCTGGCTAGCGGACCCACAGATACGCAGTATTTT. Translation gives CASSARLASGPTDTQYF.

The chain carries TRBV2 and TRBJ1-5; 9 nucleotides agree with TRBD1. The CDR3 is 15 amino acids. CDR1 and CDR2 (germline): SNHLY, FYNNEI. Trimming at V came to 6 bases and at J to 5 bases, leaving 8 bases not matched to a gene. In DNA, the CDR3 is TGTGCCAGCAGCGGACAGGGGTATCGGGATCAGCCCCAGCATTTT. Protein: CASSGQGYRDQPQHF.

The chain uses TRBV29-1 and TRBJ2-7; 7 positions match TRBD2. The germline V gene encodes CDR1 SQVTM and CDR2 ANQGSEA. V shed 7 bases, J shed 7 bases, and the junction held 16 bases outside the gene matches. The CDR3 loop spans 14 amino acids. The CDR3 nucleotides are TGCAGCGCCCAGCCTGGTCGGGGGGTGGGGGAGCAGTACTTC. It specifies CSAQPGRGVGEQYF.

The rearrangement links TRBV13 to TRBJ1-3; tentatively, D is TRBD1 (6 bases). Germline CDR1 and CDR2: PRHDT and FYEKMQ (reference sequence). The CDR3 loop spans 16 amino acids. Trimming stripped 3 bases from V and 4 bases from J, with 16 bases between. CDR3 nucleotides: TGTGCCAGCAGCTTGGCGGCTGGGACACCCGGAAACACCATATATTTT. Protein product: CASSLAAGTPGNTIYF.

The chain couples TRBV4-1 to TRBJ2-6; TRBD1 aligns across 12 bases. The CDR3 extends over 17 amino acids. Trimming removed 6 bases from V and 4 bases from J; junction bases left unmatched: 7. The germline V gene encodes CDR1 MGHRA and CDR2 YSYEKL. Written as DNA, the CDR3 is TGCGCCAGCAGTCTGGGACAGGGGGCGCCAGGGGCCAACGTCCTGACTTTC. The encoded protein is CASSLGQGAPGANVLTF.

Comment on this clone: At one of its ends the junction is not consistent with the germline gene, which may arise from a read error. This chain links TRBV5-6 with TRBJ2-7, with a tentative D call TRBD1 (5 bases). Germline values: CDR1 SGHDT, CDR2 YYEEEE. This CDR3 contains 13 residues. The CDR3 region is CASSLDITYEQYF. CDR3 coding DNA: TGTGCCAGCAGTTTGGACATTACCTACGAGCAGTACTTC.

V is TRBV19 and J is TRBJ2-7; 12 nucleotides line up with TRBD2. The CDR3 loop spans 17 amino acids. Germline trimming cut 5 bases from V and 2 bases from J; bases unmatched to any gene: 10. From germline, CDR1 is LNHDA and CDR2 SQIVND (reference sequence). The DNA of the CDR3 is TGTGCCAGTAGTTTGACTAGCGGGAGTGGGTTGGCCTACGAGCAGTACTTC. It is translated as CASSLTSGSGLAYEQYF.

The V gene is TRBV28, the J gene TRBJ2-2; 7 bases are shared with TRBD1. The CDR3 is made up of 14 amino acids. Trimming at V came to 5 bases and at J to 9 bases, leaving 9 bases not matched to a gene. From germline, CDR1 is MDHEN and CDR2 SYDVKM. CDR3 protein: CASSTGVGAWELFF. CDR3 DNA sequence: TGTGCCAGCAGTACAGGGGTTGGGGCCTGGGAGCTGTTTTTT.

The J gene is TRBJ1-5, the V gene TRBV12-3 or TRBV12-4; 10 nucleotides match TRBD1. The CDR3 covers 12 residues. V gave up 5 bases and J gave up 8 bases; unmatched junction bases: 0. The CDR3 DNA follows: TGTGCCAGCAGTGGGACAGGGGAGCCCCAGCATTTT. Translating it yields CASSGTGEPQHF.

The chain links TRBV10-1 to TRBJ1-2; 8 nucleotides align to TRBD1. Germline CDR1 is WNHNN and CDR2 is SYGVQD (reference sequence). The ends lost 5 bases at V and 14 bases at J; junction bases unmatched: 10. The CDR3 is 12 residues long. The CDR3 loop is CASSPGTGSQTF. For the CDR3, the DNA is TGCGCCAGCAGTCCCGGGACAGGTTCTCAAACCTTC.